The clone carrying this T cell receptor (beta chain) was recorded once. As handled by the study authors: The authors estimated nucleated cell counts from reference gene primer amplification. TCRdb's copy holds only in-frame clones and misses some; the assay was immunoSEQ multiplex PCR. D and trimming come from the DNA, and the V and J calls and clone size come from that table. This sample has about 260,000 clones; 90% occur once, and the top ten carry over 0.75%. These data belong to a study of blood T cell repertoires in COVID-19. Background on the study: There were acute and convalescent COVID-19 samples, and they came from the United States, Italy and Spain. From T cells, B-cell-depleted T cells, or PBMCs came the material, which was cDNA or gDNA.

V was shortened by 2 bases and J by 3 bases, with 10 bases between the two germline ends. Germline values: CDR1 MNHEY, CDR2 SVGAGI. CDR3 length: 14 residues. The chain uses TRBV6-5 and TRBJ1-1; D might be TRBD1 (5 bases). The clonotype originates from a man aged 50-59 years who had been exposed to COVID-19. The sequenced sample consisted of PBMCs or T cells enriched from blood (not recorded which). In DNA, the CDR3 is TGTGCCAGCAGTTACGGAGGGGTGGACACTGAAGCTTTCTTT. Protein: CASSYGGVDTEAFF.